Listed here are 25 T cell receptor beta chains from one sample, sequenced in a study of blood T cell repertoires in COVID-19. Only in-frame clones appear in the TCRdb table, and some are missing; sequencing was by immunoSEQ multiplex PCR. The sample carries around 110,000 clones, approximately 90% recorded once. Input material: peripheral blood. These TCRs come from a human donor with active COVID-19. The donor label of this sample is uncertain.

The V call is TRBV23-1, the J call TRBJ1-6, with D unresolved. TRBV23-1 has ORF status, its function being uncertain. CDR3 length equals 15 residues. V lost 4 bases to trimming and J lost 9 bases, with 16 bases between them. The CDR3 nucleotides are TGCGCCAGCAGTCTCCGCGTTCAGGTCGGTTCACCCCTCCACTTT. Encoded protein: CASSLRVQVGSPLHF.

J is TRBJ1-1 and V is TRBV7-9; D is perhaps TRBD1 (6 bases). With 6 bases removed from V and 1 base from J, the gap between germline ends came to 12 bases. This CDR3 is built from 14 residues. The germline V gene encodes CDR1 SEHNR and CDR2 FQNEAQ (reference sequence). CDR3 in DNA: TGTGCCAGCAGAATGACAGGAGGGAACACTGAAGCTTTCTTT. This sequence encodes CASRMTGGNTEAFF.

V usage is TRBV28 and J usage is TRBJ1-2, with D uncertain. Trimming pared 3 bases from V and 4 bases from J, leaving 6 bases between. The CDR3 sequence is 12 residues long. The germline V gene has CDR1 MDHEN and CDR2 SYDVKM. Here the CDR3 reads CASSFSFYGYTF. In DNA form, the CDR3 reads TGTGCCAGCAGTTTTTCATTCTATGGCTACACCTTC.

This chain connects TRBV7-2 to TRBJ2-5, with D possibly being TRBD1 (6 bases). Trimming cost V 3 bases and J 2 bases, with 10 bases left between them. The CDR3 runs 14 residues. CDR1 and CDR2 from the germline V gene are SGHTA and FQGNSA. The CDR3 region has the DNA TGTGCCAGCAGCTTCACAGGACAGCAAGAGACCCAGTACTTC. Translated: CASSFTGQQETQYF.

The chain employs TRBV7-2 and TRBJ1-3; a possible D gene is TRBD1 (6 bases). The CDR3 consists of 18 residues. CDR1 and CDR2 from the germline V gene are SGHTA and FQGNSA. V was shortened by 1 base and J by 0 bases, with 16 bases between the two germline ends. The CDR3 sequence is CASSLVSFRGLSGNTIYF. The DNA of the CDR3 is TGTGCCAGCAGCTTAGTAAGCTTCAGGGGTCTCTCTGGAAACACCATATATTTT.

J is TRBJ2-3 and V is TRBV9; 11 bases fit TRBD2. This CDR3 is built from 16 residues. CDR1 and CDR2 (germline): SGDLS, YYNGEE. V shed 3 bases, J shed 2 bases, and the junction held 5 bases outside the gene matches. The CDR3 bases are TGTGCCAGCAGCGCCGGGACTAGCGGATACACAGATACGCAGTATTTT. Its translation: CASSAGTSGYTDTQYF.

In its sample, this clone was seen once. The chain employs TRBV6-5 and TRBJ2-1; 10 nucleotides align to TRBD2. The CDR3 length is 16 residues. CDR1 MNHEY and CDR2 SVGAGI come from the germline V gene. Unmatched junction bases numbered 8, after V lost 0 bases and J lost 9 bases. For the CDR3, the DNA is TGTGCCAGCAGTTACTCAGTGAGCGGGGGGGTCGGTGAGCAGTTCTTC. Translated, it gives CASSYSVSGGVGEQFF.

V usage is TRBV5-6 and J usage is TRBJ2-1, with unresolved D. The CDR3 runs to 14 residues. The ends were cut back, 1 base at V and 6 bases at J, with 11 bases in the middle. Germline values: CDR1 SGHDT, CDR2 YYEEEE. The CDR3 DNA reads TGTGCCAGCAGCTTGTCACTCCAGGCCAATGAGCAGTTCTTC. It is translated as CASSLSLQANEQFF.

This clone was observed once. CDR3 sequence (DNA): TGCGCCAGCAGCCAAGAAGGAGGGACCGGCGAGCAGTACTTC. This codes for CASSQEGGTGEQYF. The chain joins TRBV4-3 to TRBJ2-7; TRBD2 might be the D (6 bases). With 0 bases removed from V and 6 bases from J, the gap between germline ends came to 12 bases. The CDR3 loop spans 14 amino acids. Germline V CDR1 and CDR2: LGHNA, YSLEER.

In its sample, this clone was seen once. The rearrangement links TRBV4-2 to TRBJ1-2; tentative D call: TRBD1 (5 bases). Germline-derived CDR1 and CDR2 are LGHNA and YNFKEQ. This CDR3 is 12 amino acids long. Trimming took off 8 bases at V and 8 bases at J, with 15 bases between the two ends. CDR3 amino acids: CASGTGVGGYTF. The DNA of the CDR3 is TGTGCCAGCGGAACAGGCGTTGGCGGCTACACCTTC.

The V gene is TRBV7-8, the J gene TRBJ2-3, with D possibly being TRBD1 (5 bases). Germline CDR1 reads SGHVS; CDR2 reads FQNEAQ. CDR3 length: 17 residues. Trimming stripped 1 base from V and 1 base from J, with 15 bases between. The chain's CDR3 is CASSLGRQISGTDTQYF. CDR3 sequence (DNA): TGTGCCAGCAGCTTAGGACGACAGATCTCCGGCACAGATACGCAGTATTTT.

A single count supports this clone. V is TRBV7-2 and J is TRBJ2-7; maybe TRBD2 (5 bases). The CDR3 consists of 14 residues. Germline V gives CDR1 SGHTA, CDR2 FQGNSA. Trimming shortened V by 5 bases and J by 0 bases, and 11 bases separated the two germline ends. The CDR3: CASSPHGSSYEQYF. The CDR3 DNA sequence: TGTGCCAGCAGCCCCCATGGGAGCTCCTACGAGCAGTACTTC. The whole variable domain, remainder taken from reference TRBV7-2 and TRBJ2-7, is GAGVSQSPSNKVTEKGKDVELRCDPISGHTALYWYRQSLGQGLEFLIYFQGNSAPDKSGLPSDRFSAERTGGSVSTLTIQRTQQEDSAVYLCASSPHGSSYEQYFGPGTRLTVT.

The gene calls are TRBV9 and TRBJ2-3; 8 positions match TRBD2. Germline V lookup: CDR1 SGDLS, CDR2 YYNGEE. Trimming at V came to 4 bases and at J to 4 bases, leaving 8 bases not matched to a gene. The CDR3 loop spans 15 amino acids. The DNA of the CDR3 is TGTGCCAGCAGCATACTCGGGGGGGCCCCAGATACGCAGTATTTT. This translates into CASSILGGAPDTQYF.

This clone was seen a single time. The DNA for the CDR3 is TGTGCCAGCAGTTTACAGGGTAATGAAAAACTGTTTTTT. Protein sequence: CASSLQGNEKLFF. The chain uses TRBV27 and TRBJ1-4; weak D call: TRBD1 (5 bases). Germline V CDR1 and CDR2: MNHEY, SMNVEV (reference sequence). The CDR3 covers 13 residues. Trimming stripped 2 bases from V and 4 bases from J, with 5 bases between.

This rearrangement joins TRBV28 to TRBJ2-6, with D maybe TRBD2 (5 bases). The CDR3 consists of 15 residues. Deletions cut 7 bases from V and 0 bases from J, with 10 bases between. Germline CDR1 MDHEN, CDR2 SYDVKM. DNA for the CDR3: TGTGCCAGCACGTTCCGGGGCTCTGGGGCCAACGTCCTGACTTTC. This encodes CASTFRGSGANVLTF.

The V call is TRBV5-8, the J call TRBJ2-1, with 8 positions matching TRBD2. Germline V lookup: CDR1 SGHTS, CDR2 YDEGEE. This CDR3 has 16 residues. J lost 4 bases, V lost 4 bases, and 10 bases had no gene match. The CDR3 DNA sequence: TGTGCCAGCAGCCGGCGGGTAGCGGGGACTTACAATGAGCAGTTCTTC. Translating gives CASSRRVAGTYNEQFF.

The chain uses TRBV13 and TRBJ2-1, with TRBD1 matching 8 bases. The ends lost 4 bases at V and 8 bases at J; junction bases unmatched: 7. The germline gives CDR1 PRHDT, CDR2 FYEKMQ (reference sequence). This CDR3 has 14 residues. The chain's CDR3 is CASSSLDRDDEQFF. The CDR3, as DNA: TGTGCCAGCAGCTCCCTGGACAGGGACGATGAGCAGTTCTTC.

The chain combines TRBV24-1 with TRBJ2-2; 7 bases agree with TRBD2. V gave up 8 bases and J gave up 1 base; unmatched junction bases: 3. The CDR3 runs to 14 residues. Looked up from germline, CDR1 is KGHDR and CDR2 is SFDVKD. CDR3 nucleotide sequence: TGTGCCACCACGGCGGGGGTGAACACCGGGGAGCTGTTTTTT. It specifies CATTAGVNTGELFF.

Written as DNA, the CDR3 is TGTGCCTGGAGTGTTCCGACAGATAACTATGGCTACACCTTC. Translating it yields CAWSVPTDNYGYTF. The chain couples TRBV30 to TRBJ1-2; maybe TRBD1 (5 bases). Germline V gives CDR1 GTSNPN, CDR2 SVGIG (reference sequence). The V end lost 0 bases, the J end lost 1 base, and 9 bases lay between the germline ends. The CDR3 runs 14 residues.

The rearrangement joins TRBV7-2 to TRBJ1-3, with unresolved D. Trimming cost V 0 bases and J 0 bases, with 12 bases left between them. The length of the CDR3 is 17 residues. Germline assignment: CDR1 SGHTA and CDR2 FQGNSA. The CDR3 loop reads CASSLAPGWSSGNTIYF. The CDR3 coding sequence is TGTGCCAGCAGCTTAGCACCGGGGTGGAGCTCTGGAAACACCATATATTTT. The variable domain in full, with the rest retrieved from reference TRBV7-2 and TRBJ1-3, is GAGVSQSPSNKVTEKGKDVELRCDPISGHTALYWYRQSLGQGLEFLIYFQGNSAPDKSGLPSDRFSAERTGGSVSTLTIQRTQQEDSAVYLCASSLAPGWSSGNTIYFGEGSWLTVV.

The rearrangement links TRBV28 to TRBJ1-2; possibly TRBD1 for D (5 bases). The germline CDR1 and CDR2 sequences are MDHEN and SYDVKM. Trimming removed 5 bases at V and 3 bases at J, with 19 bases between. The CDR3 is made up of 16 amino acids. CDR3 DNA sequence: TGTGCCAGCAGTCGGGGGGGGATCTCTAACGACTATGGCTACACCTTC. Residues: CASSRGGISNDYGYTF.

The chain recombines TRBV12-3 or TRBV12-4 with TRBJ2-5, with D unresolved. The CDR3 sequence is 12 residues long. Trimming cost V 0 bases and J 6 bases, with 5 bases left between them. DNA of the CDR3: TGTGCCAGCAGTTTAGCGAGAAAGACCCAGTACTTC. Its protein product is CASSLARKTQYF.

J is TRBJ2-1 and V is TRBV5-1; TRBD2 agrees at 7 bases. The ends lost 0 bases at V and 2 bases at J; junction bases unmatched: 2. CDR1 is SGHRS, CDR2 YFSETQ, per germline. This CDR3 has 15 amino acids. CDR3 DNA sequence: TGCGCCAGCAGCTTGGGACGGGGGGCCTACAATGAGCAGTTCTTC. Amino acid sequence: CASSLGRGAYNEQFF.

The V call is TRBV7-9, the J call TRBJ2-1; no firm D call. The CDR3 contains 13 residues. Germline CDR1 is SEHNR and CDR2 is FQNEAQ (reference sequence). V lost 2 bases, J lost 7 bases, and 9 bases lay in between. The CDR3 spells CASSLIVINEQFF. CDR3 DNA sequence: TGTGCCAGCAGCTTAATCGTAATTAATGAGCAGTTCTTC.

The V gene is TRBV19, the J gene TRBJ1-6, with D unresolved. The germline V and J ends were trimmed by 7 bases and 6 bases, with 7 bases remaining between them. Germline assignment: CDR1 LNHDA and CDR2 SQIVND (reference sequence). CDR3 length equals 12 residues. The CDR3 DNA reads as TGTGCCAGTACATCGGTTAATTCACCCCTCCACTTT. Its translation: CASTSVNSPLHF.